The next 32 T cell receptor beta chains were all read from a single sample in a study of blood T cell repertoires in COVID-19. The method was immunoSEQ multiplex PCR; TCRdb's version includes in-frame clones alone and lacks a portion of them. This sample carries 200,000 to 250,000 clones, roughly 84% of them seen once, and the ten largest clones take 6.8%. Sequenced input: PBMCs or T cells enriched from blood (not recorded which). Receptors were obtained from a woman between 40 and 50 years old who had recovered from COVID-19.

The chain is built from TRBV13 and TRBJ2-7; D perhaps matches TRBD2 (7 bases). The CDR3 is made up of 15 amino acids. Germline values: CDR1 PRHDT, CDR2 FYEKMQ (reference sequence). For the CDR3, the DNA is TGTCCCACCAGCTTAGACGGGGGCGGGCGGGGGGAGCAGTACTTC. Protein: CPTSLDGGGRGEQYF.

The chain links TRBV21-1 to TRBJ1-2; the listed D gene, TRBD1, was not tested against the DNA. TRBV21-1 is listed as a pseudogene. The CDR3 totals 20 residues. The DNA for the CDR3 is TGTGCCAGCAGCAAAGGACCACAGGGTAGAAGAGGGAACCCCCCTTATGGCTACACCTTC. This translates into CASSKGPQGRRGNPPYGYTF.

The chain has TRBV12-3 or TRBV12-4 and TRBJ1-5, with unresolved D. The length of the CDR3 is 13 residues. The V gene lost 6 bases and the J gene lost 2 bases, with 8 bases spanning the gap. CDR3 sequence reads: CASSPMGNQPQHF. CDR3 in DNA: TGTGCCAGCAGCCCTATGGGCAATCAGCCCCAGCATTTT.

The chain carries TRBV27 and TRBJ1-5, with a weak D call TRBD1 (6 bases). This CDR3 contains 13 residues. Trimming took off 5 bases at V and 6 bases at J, with 11 bases between the two ends. CDR1 is MNHEY, CDR2 SMNVEV, per germline (reference sequence). The CDR3 nucleotides are TGTGCCAGCAGTCCGAGGGGGGGTCAGCCCCAGCATTTT. Translated, it gives CASSPRGGQPQHF.

The J gene is TRBJ2-3, the V gene TRBV20-1; the D is unclear. The CDR3 runs 13 residues. Between the trimmed V and J ends, which lost 3 bases and 4 bases, there was a span of 11 bases. Germline V CDR1 and CDR2: DFQATT, SNEGSKA (reference sequence). The CDR3 bases are TGCAGTGCTAGTTACAGCCGCGCAGATACGCAGTATTTT. Protein product: CSASYSRADTQYF.

In DNA form, the CDR3 reads TGTGCCAGCAGTCCGGCGCTCGACAGCACCTACGAGCAGTACTTC. It codes for CASSPALDSTYEQYF. The V call is TRBV27, the J call TRBJ2-7, with a tentative D call TRBD1 (5 bases). The CDR3 loop spans 15 amino acids. V lost 5 bases to trimming and J lost 2 bases, with 16 bases between them. Per germline, CDR1 MNHEY and CDR2 SMNVEV (reference sequence).

This clone was seen once. The chain joins TRBV5-6 to TRBJ2-1; 7 bases fit TRBD2. CDR1 SGHDT and CDR2 YYEEEE come from the germline V gene. The junction had 4 bases not matched to a gene; V was cut back by 4 bases and J by 0 bases. The CDR3 covers 15 residues. The CDR3 region is CASSPGGTSYNEQFF. The CDR3, as DNA: TGTGCCAGCAGCCCGGGGGGAACCTCCTACAATGAGCAGTTCTTC.

The chain is built from TRBV5-1 and TRBJ1-2, with 8 bases matching TRBD1. In germline, CDR1 is SGHRS, CDR2 YFSETQ. V lost 2 bases, J lost 4 bases, and 4 bases stayed unmatched. CDR3 length: 14 amino acids. DNA of the CDR3: TGCGCCAGCAGCTTCGGACAGGGCTCCTATGGCTACACCTTC. Protein product: CASSFGQGSYGYTF.

V and J are TRBV7-9 and TRBJ1-1; D ambiguous. The CDR3 is made up of 13 amino acids. The ends were cut back, 4 bases at V and 4 bases at J, with 10 bases in the middle. Germline V gene sequence: CDR1 SEHNR, CDR2 FQNEAQ (reference sequence). The CDR3 coding sequence is TGTGCCAGCAGCTCTCCATCTAGCACTGAAGCTTTCTTT. Translating it yields CASSSPSSTEAFF. The complete variable domain, with remaining parts taken from reference TRBV7-9 and TRBJ1-1, reads DTGVSQNPRHKITKRGQNVTFRCDPISEHNRLYWYRQTLGQGPEFLTYFQNEAQLEKSRLLSDRFSAERPKGSFSTLEIQRTEQGDSAMYLCASSSPSSTEAFFGQGTRLTVV.

This chain joins TRBV3-1 (or the pseudogene TRBV3-2) and TRBJ2-1; 11 bases are shared with TRBD2. The junction had 19 bases not matched to a gene; V was cut back by 2 bases and J by 4 bases. CDR3 length equals 21 residues. Per germline, CDR1 LGHDT and CDR2 YNNKEL (reference sequence). In DNA, the CDR3 is TGTGCCAGCAGCCAATTCAAACGGGCGGCCCCGGGACTAGCGGATTACAATGAGCAGTTCTTC. Translation: CASSQFKRAAPGLADYNEQFF.

The chain uses TRBV11-3 and TRBJ2-1; D may be TRBD2 (6 bases). CDR3 length equals 15 residues. V shed 1 base and J shed 6 bases, with 13 bases lying between them. Germline CDR1 and CDR2: SGHNT and YENEEA. CDR3 loop: CASSLVGGTFNEQFF. The CDR3, as DNA: TGTGCCAGCAGCTTAGTAGGCGGGACGTTCAATGAGCAGTTCTTC.

Of note for this clone: The sample carries other DNA sequences with the same CDR3. The chain recombines TRBV9 with TRBJ2-7; D gene uncertain. In germline, CDR1 is SGDLS, CDR2 YYNGEE. The CDR3 loop spans 14 amino acids. The V end was cut by 0 bases, the J end by 0 bases, with 7 bases between. The CDR3: CASSVGLASYEQYF. The CDR3 DNA reads as TGTGCCAGCAGCGTAGGACTCGCCTCCTACGAGCAGTACTTC.

This clone turned up a few times. V and J are TRBV6-4 and TRBJ2-3; 15 bases fit TRBD2. The CDR3 runs to 16 residues. From germline, CDR1 is MRHNA and CDR2 SNTAGT. Trimming at V came to 3 bases and at J to 5 bases, leaving 3 bases not matched to a gene. The CDR3 protein is CASSDKGLAGGDTQYF. The CDR3, as DNA: TGTGCCAGCAGTGATAAGGGACTAGCGGGAGGAGATACGCAGTATTTT.

This clone was seen a handful of times. The chain has TRBV5-5 and TRBJ2-1; D may be TRBD2 (6 bases). With 3 bases removed from V and 1 base from J, the gap between germline ends came to 14 bases. CDR3 length: 16 amino acids. Per the germline V gene, CDR1 is SGHKS and CDR2 is YYEKEE (reference sequence). This CDR3 is CASSYLADISYNEQFF. For the CDR3, the DNA is TGTGCCAGCAGCTATTTAGCGGATATTTCCTACAATGAGCAGTTCTTC.

This clone was detected only once. The genes are TRBV6-6 and TRBJ2-4; a possible D gene is TRBD2 (5 bases). Germline assignment: CDR1 MNHNY and CDR2 SVGAGI (reference sequence). V was shortened by 7 bases and J by 6 bases, with 16 bases between the two germline ends. CDR3 length: 14 residues. DNA of the CDR3: TGTGCCAGCACCGAGACTCCTGCGGGAAACATTCAGTACTTC. This translates into CASTETPAGNIQYF.

The chain has TRBV30 and TRBJ2-2; tentatively, D is TRBD1 (7 bases). This CDR3 comprises 17 residues. Germline CDR1 reads GTSNPN; CDR2 reads SVGIG (reference sequence). V lost 5 bases and J lost 6, with 25 bases in between. The CDR3 is CAWGRDSRDWEAGELFF. The CDR3 DNA is TGTGCCTGGGGCCGGGACAGCAGAGACTGGGAGGCCGGGGAGCTGTTTTTT.

The chain joins TRBV4-1 to TRBJ1-1; D remains ambiguous. CDR1 and CDR2 (germline): MGHRA, YSYEKL. With 4 bases removed from V and 9 bases from J, the gap between germline ends came to 27 bases. The CDR3 sequence is 17 residues long. CDR3 region: CASSRVHNFDKTNQAFF. Written as DNA, the CDR3 is TGCGCCAGCAGCCGAGTACACAATTTCGACAAGACAAACCAAGCTTTCTTT.

This rearrangement joins TRBV2 to TRBJ1-1; D call uncertain. Germline values: CDR1 SNHLY, CDR2 FYNNEI. Trimming took 6 bases from V and 3 from J, leaving 14 bases between them. This CDR3 region has 14 residues. CDR3 sequence (DNA): TGTGCCAGCAGGTACAGAAGGCAGGACACTGAAGCTTTCTTT. It codes for CASRYRRQDTEAFF.

The table lists this clone with a count of one. This rearrangement joins TRBV10-3 to TRBJ2-1; 8 bases align to TRBD2. The CDR3 contains 17 residues. The V gene end was trimmed by 6 bases and the J gene end by 4 bases; junction bases not matched to a gene: 14. Looked up from germline, CDR1 is ENHRY and CDR2 is SYGVKD. In DNA, the CDR3 is TGTGCCATCAGCGACCTGTCGGGCGGGAGGACGTACAATGAGCAGTTCTTC. Its protein is CAISDLSGGRTYNEQFF.

The V and J genes are TRBV5-1 and TRBJ2-1; D gene ambiguous. This CDR3 has 16 amino acids. Trimming cost V 0 bases and J 2 bases, with 12 bases left between them. In germline, CDR1 is SGHRS, CDR2 YFSETQ. CDR3 region: CASSLEATNPYNEQFF. Written as DNA, the CDR3 is TGCGCCAGCAGCTTGGAAGCAACCAATCCCTACAATGAGCAGTTCTTC.

This chain uses TRBV28 with TRBJ2-1, with TRBD2 matching over 12 bases. This CDR3 contains 17 residues. Losses at the gene ends were 7 bases for V and 6 bases for J; bases not matched to a gene: 13. The V gene's germline CDR1 is MDHEN and CDR2 SYDVKM. Here the CDR3 DNA reads TGTGCCAGCACCCTAGCGGGAGGGACCCGAAAGATCAATGAGCAGTTCTTC. This encodes CASTLAGGTRKINEQFF.

The chain employs TRBV5-1 and TRBJ2-3; 7 bases agree with TRBD2. Trimming took 1 base from V and 5 from J; bases not matched to a gene: 4. Germline CDR1 SGHRS, CDR2 YFSETQ. This CDR3 region has 14 residues. The CDR3 is CASSLRGEGDTQYF. For the CDR3, the DNA is TGCGCCAGCAGCTTGCGAGGGGAGGGAGATACGCAGTATTTT.

The V and J genes are TRBV28 and TRBJ2-5; the match to TRBD1 covers 8 bases. The CDR3 spans 15 residues. Germline CDR1 MDHEN, CDR2 SYDVKM. V dropped 3 bases and J dropped 4; count of bases not matched to a gene: 7. CDR3 DNA: TGTGCCAGCAGTTTCGGCAGGGGGCCTGGAGAGACCCAGTACTTC. The encoded protein is CASSFGRGPGETQYF.

The chain recombines TRBV10-3 with TRBJ1-5; D ambiguous. This CDR3 spans 13 amino acids. V dropped 3 bases and J dropped 7 bases, with 10 bases sitting between them. Per germline, CDR1 ENHRY and CDR2 SYGVKD. The CDR3 sequence is CAISESGKQPQHF. DNA of the CDR3: TGTGCCATCAGTGAATCGGGGAAACAGCCCCAGCATTTT.

The J gene is TRBJ2-4, the V gene TRBV5-4, with TRBD2 matching 11 bases. The CDR3 sequence is 14 residues long. With V trimmed by 4 bases and J by 8 bases, 5 bases remained unmatched. Per the germline V gene, CDR1 is SGHNT and CDR2 is YYREEE (reference sequence). The CDR3 protein is CASSLLAGGDIQYF. Here the CDR3 DNA reads TGTGCCAGCAGCCTCCTAGCGGGAGGAGACATTCAGTACTTC.

This clone was seen once. The chain has TRBV24-1 and TRBJ2-3; TRBD1 aligns across 9 bases. Germline lookup yields CDR1 KGHDR and CDR2 SFDVKD. This CDR3 is built from 16 residues. Trimming cost V 5 bases and J 2 bases; bases outside gene matches: 7. The CDR3 spells CATSAKGTGFTDTQYF. In DNA form, the CDR3 reads TGTGCCACCAGTGCCAAAGGGACAGGGTTCACAGATACGCAGTATTTT.

V is TRBV9 and J is TRBJ2-3; perhaps TRBD1 as D (6 bases). Trimming took off 1 base at V and 5 bases at J, with 11 bases between the two ends. This CDR3 comprises 14 residues. From germline, CDR1 is SGDLS and CDR2 YYNGEE. The CDR3 here is CASSVRGWGDTQYF. CDR3 nucleotide sequence: TGTGCCAGCAGCGTAAGGGGGTGGGGAGATACGCAGTATTTT.

The chain couples TRBV9 to TRBJ1-2; TRBD1 agrees at 8 bases. This CDR3 spans 15 amino acids. Germline V gene lookup returns CDR1 SGDLS and CDR2 YYNGEE. V lost 4 bases, J lost 8 bases, and 13 bases stayed unmatched. The CDR3 DNA sequence: TGTGCCAGCAGCACACAAGACAGGGGAGTTGGGGGCTACACCTTC. It yields the protein CASSTQDRGVGGYTF.

This rearrangement joins TRBV11-2 to TRBJ1-1; D remains ambiguous. The CDR3 spans 13 residues. Germline V CDR1 and CDR2: SGHAT, FQNNGV. V was pared by 2 bases and J by 1 base, with 5 bases between. CDR3 region: CASSLLQNTEAFF. Written as DNA, the CDR3 is TGTGCCAGCAGCTTATTACAGAACACTGAAGCTTTCTTT. The full variable domain, its missing parts supplied by reference TRBV11-2 and TRBJ1-1, is EAGVAQSPRYKIIEKRQSVAFWCNPISGHATLYWYQQILGQGPKLLIQFQNNGVVDDSQLPKDRFSAERLKGVDSTLKIQPAKLEDSAVYLCASSLLQNTEAFFGQGTRLTVV.

The V gene is TRBV18, the J gene TRBJ2-7, with D possibly TRBD2 on 5 matching bases. V gave up 3 bases and J gave up 3 bases, with 6 bases separating them. Germline V gene lookup returns CDR1 KGHSH and CDR2 LQKENI. This CDR3 is 12 amino acids long. The CDR3: CASSPAGYEQYV. For the CDR3, the DNA is TGTGCCAGCTCACCTGCGGGCTACGAGCAGTACGTC.

V usage is TRBV9 and J usage is TRBJ2-1; the match to TRBD2 covers 10 bases. Germline loops: CDR1 SGDLS, CDR2 YYNGEE. The CDR3 has 14 residues. The ends lost 0 bases at V and 9 bases at J; junction bases unmatched: 3. This CDR3 is CASSVGAGGVEQFF. In DNA form, the CDR3 reads TGTGCCAGCAGCGTAGGAGCGGGAGGGGTTGAGCAGTTCTTC.

This rearrangement joins TRBV7-3 to TRBJ2-1; 10 nucleotides line up with TRBD2. V lost 2 bases, J lost 7 bases, and 5 bases stayed unmatched. This CDR3 spans 15 amino acids. Per the germline V gene, CDR1 is SGHTA and CDR2 is FQGTGA. CDR3 in DNA: TGTGCCAGCAGCTTAGGCCTAGCGGGAGTTAATGAGCAGTTCTTC. Amino acids: CASSLGLAGVNEQFF.